The 30 T cell receptor beta chains below were found in one sample sequenced in a study of Ad26.COV2.S vaccination and SARS-CoV-2 variants. Treatment meaning: 15 to 20 received Ad26.COV2.S at low or high dose, single or two shots; five or six received placebo; per-sample allocation not given. Samples came from day 63 after the first vaccine or placebo injection. Sequencing used immunoSEQ multiplex PCR; TCRdb keeps in-frame clones, though not all of them. The repertoire holds roughly 420,000 clones, with roughly 90% as singletons. This sample comprised peripheral blood, obtained in a trial of Ad26.COV2.S vaccine versus placebo. The source is a person between 18 and 65 years old who received the Ad26.COV2.S COVID-19 vaccine or a placebo.

The rearrangement links TRBV7-2 to TRBJ2-5; the match to TRBD2 covers 7 bases. The ends lost 4 bases at V and 4 bases at J; junction bases unmatched: 9. Germline V gene lookup returns CDR1 SGHTA and CDR2 FQGNSA. The CDR3 has 15 amino acids. CDR3 region: CASSYGPGGAETQYF. DNA for the CDR3: TGTGCCAGCAGCTACGGACCGGGAGGCGCAGAGACCCAGTACTTC. The full variable domain, completed using reference TRBV7-2 and TRBJ2-5, is GAGVSQSPSNKVTEKGKDVELRCDPISGHTALYWYRQSLGQGLEFLIYFQGNSAPDKSGLPSDRFSAERTGGSVSTLTIQRTQQEDSAVYLCASSYGPGGAETQYFGPGTRLLVL.

This rearrangement joins TRBV19 to TRBJ1-5; D remains unclear. V lost 4 bases and J 0 bases, leaving 4 bases between the germline ends. Germline V lookup: CDR1 LNHDA, CDR2 SQIVND (reference sequence). The length of the CDR3 is 13 residues. Here the CDR3 DNA reads TGTGCCAGTAGTAAAGTTAGCAATCAGCCCCAGCATTTT. The encoded protein is CASSKVSNQPQHF.

The genes are TRBV14 and TRBJ2-4, with a tentative D call TRBD1 (6 bases). The CDR3 spans 14 residues. V was clipped by 4 bases and J by 7 bases, with 14 bases between them. In germline, CDR1 is SGHDN, CDR2 FVKESK. The CDR3 DNA reads as TGTGCCAGCAGCCCCTACAGGGTGGGGAACATTCAGTACTTC. Its protein is CASSPYRVGNIQYF.

The chain links TRBV2 to TRBJ2-1, with 10 nucleotides matching TRBD1. Germline V lookup: CDR1 SNHLY, CDR2 FYNNEI. The CDR3 extends over 15 amino acids. V lost 4 bases to trimming and J lost 4 bases; unmatched junction nucleotides: 4. For the CDR3, the DNA is TGTGCCAGCAGTGGAGGGACAGGGGTATACAATGAGCAGTTCTTC. It yields the protein CASSGGTGVYNEQFF.

The rearrangement joins TRBV28 to TRBJ1-5; 7 bases agree with TRBD1. Trimming cost V 5 bases and J 6 bases; bases outside gene matches: 4. The CDR3 contains 13 residues. Germline V gives CDR1 MDHEN, CDR2 SYDVKM. The CDR3 nucleotides read TGTGCCAGCAGTCTCCACAGGGGTCAGCCCCAGCATTTT. Amino acid sequence: CASSLHRGQPQHF.

This clone was seen a handful of times. The chain joins TRBV5-6 to TRBJ2-2; 10 positions match TRBD2. The CDR3 extends over 19 amino acids. CDR1 SGHDT and CDR2 YYEEEE come from the germline V gene. The V segment lost 5 bases and the J segment 1 base; nucleotides outside the gene matches: 14. CDR3 nucleotides: TGTGCCAGCAGAGTTCGCTTGGATCCTAGCGGGGGGAACACCGGGGAGCTGTTTTTT. Amino acids: CASRVRLDPSGGNTGELFF. The variable domain in full, completed from reference TRBV5-6 and TRBJ2-2, reads DAGVTQSPTHLIKTRGQQVTLRCSPKSGHDTVSWYQQALGQGPQFIFQYYEEEERQRGNFPDRFSGHQFPNYSSELNVNALLLGDSALYLCASRVRLDPSGGNTGELFFGEGSRLTVL.

The CDR3 protein is CASSPARGSGYGYTF. CDR3 coding DNA: TGTGCCAGTAGCCCGGCCCGCGGGTCTGGCTATGGCTACACCTTC. The V call is TRBV19, the J call TRBJ1-2; D is ambiguous. Trimming removed 6 bases at V and 4 bases at J, with 18 bases between. The germline CDR1 and CDR2 sequences are LNHDA and SQIVND (reference sequence). The length of the CDR3 is 15 residues.

J is TRBJ1-2 and V is TRBV19, with D perhaps matching TRBD1 (5 bases). The germline gives CDR1 LNHDA, CDR2 SQIVND (reference sequence). CDR3 length: 14 amino acids. The CDR3 protein is CASVGWDPNYGYTF. As DNA, the CDR3 is TGTGCGTCTGTTGGTTGGGACCCTAACTATGGCTACACCTTC.

This clone was counted between two and nine times. V and J are TRBV4-3 and TRBJ1-5; 8 bases match TRBD1. Germline V gene sequence: CDR1 LGHNA, CDR2 YSLEER. There are 16 residues in the CDR3. J lost 6 bases, V lost 0 bases, and 7 bases had no gene match. The CDR3 here is CASSQDWQGAGQPQHF. CDR3 DNA: TGCGCCAGCAGCCAAGATTGGCAGGGGGCTGGTCAGCCCCAGCATTTT.

The chain has TRBV28 and TRBJ1-1, with 7 positions matching TRBD1. J lost 6 bases, V lost 6 bases, and 13 bases had no gene match. The CDR3 length is 15 residues. Germline values: CDR1 MDHEN, CDR2 SYDVKM. Here the CDR3 reads CASSPSTGAEAEAFF. In nucleotides, the CDR3 is TGTGCCAGCAGCCCCTCTACAGGGGCAGAGGCTGAAGCTTTCTTT.

The chain combines TRBV19 with TRBJ2-5; TRBD2 matches at 8 bases. With V trimmed by 6 bases and J by 2 bases, 20 bases remained unmatched. This CDR3 has 19 residues. CDR1 is LNHDA, CDR2 SQIVND, per germline (reference sequence). The CDR3 DNA follows: TGTGCCAGTAGCAAATCCTCTGGGGCGGTAGCGGGGCCACAAGAGACCCAGTACTTC. Translating gives CASSKSSGAVAGPQETQYF.

This sequence joins TRBV19 and TRBJ2-5, with D unresolved. Per germline, CDR1 LNHDA and CDR2 SQIVND (reference sequence). V shed 6 bases and J shed 1 base, with 6 bases lying between them. This CDR3 comprises 12 residues. The CDR3 nucleotides read TGTGCCAGTAGCGGCAGCCAAGAGACCCAGTACTTC. This codes for CASSGSQETQYF.

The chain links TRBV6-5 to TRBJ1-5, with 9 bases identical to TRBD1. V lost 9 bases and J lost 3; bases outside the gene matches: 3. Germline V gives CDR1 MNHEY, CDR2 SVGAGI. The CDR3 has 13 amino acids. The CDR3 nucleotides are TGTGCCAGTCGGACAGGGGACAATCAGCCCCAGCATTTT. Translating gives CASRTGDNQPQHF.

J is TRBJ1-5 and V is TRBV7-2, with D possibly being TRBD1 (5 bases). V lost 0 bases, J lost 4 bases, and 7 bases lay in between. This CDR3 contains 14 residues. CDR1 and CDR2 (germline): SGHTA, FQGNSA. CDR3 in DNA: TGTGCCAGCAGCTTAGCGACAGCTAATCAGCCCCAGCATTTT. Amino acids: CASSLATANQPQHF.

The chain is built from TRBV19 and TRBJ2-6, with D perhaps assigned TRBD1 or TRBD2 (7 bases each). V was pared by 5 bases and J by 2 bases, with 13 bases between. The CDR3 runs to 16 residues. CDR1 and CDR2 from the germline V gene are LNHDA and SQIVND (reference sequence). CDR3 nucleotides: TGTGCCAGTAGTCCCAGGGGGGGCGCTGGGGCCAACGTCCTGACTTTC. The encoded protein is CASSPRGGAGANVLTF. Using reference TRBV19 and TRBJ2-6 for the parts outside the CDR3, the full variable domain is DGGITQSPKYLFRKEGQNVTLSCEQNLNHDAMYWYRQDPGQGLRLIYYSQIVNDFQKGDIAEGYSVSREKKESFPLTVTSAQKNPTAFYLCASSPRGGAGANVLTFGAGSRLTVL.

The genes are TRBV6-2 or TRBV6-3 and TRBJ2-5; D is undetermined. Germline assignment: CDR1 MNHEY and CDR2 SVGEGT. This CDR3 contains 14 residues. The ends were cut back, 2 bases at V and 5 bases at J, with 12 bases in the middle. CDR3 DNA sequence: TGTGCCAGCAGTTACACGTACCCCCCGGAGACCCAGTACTTC. Translating gives CASSYTYPPETQYF.

V and J are TRBV7-2 and TRBJ1-1, with unresolved D. CDR3 length equals 11 residues. Germline CDR1 SGHTA, CDR2 FQGNSA. Trimming took 1 base from V and 10 from J, leaving 7 bases between them. CDR3 sequence reads: CASSLGGRAFF. The DNA of the CDR3 is TGTGCCAGCAGCTTAGGAGGGCGAGCTTTCTTT. Combining the CDR3 with reference TRBV7-2 and TRBJ1-1 gives the whole variable domain GAGVSQSPSNKVTEKGKDVELRCDPISGHTALYWYRQSLGQGLEFLIYFQGNSAPDKSGLPSDRFSAERTGGSVSTLTIQRTQQEDSAVYLCASSLGGRAFFGQGTRLTVV.

This rearrangement joins TRBV6-5 to TRBJ2-7; D uncertain. The length of the CDR3 is 16 residues. V lost 0 bases to trimming and J lost 1 base, with 13 bases between them. Germline loops: CDR1 MNHEY, CDR2 SVGAGI. In DNA form, the CDR3 reads TGTGCCAGCAGTTACTCGAGAGGCATCGAATCCTACGAGCAGTACTTC. This translates into CASSYSRGIESYEQYF.

As DNA, the CDR3 is TGTGCCAGCAGCTACTCCCGGTATGCGAACAATGAGCAGTTCTTC. This sequence encodes CASSYSRYANNEQFF. The J gene is TRBJ2-1, the V gene TRBV7-6; no reliable D call. Germline V gene data show CDR1 as SGHVS and CDR2 as FNYEAQ. The V end was cut by 4 bases, the J end by 5 bases, with 15 bases between. The CDR3 runs 15 residues.

This rearrangement joins TRBV7-2 to TRBJ2-3; D uncertain. This CDR3 comprises 16 residues. Deletions cut 5 bases from V and 1 base from J, with 16 bases between. Looked up from germline, CDR1 is SGHTA and CDR2 is FQGNSA. In DNA form, the CDR3 reads TGTGCCAGCAGCGCTCGACAAGGTCAACGCACAGATACGCAGTATTTT. Translating gives CASSARQGQRTDTQYF.

This clone came up once. In the same sample, other DNA sequences code for this CDR3. The chain has TRBV9 and TRBJ2-5; no clear D gene. Trimming pared 0 bases from V and 3 bases from J, leaving 6 bases between. CDR3 length: 13 amino acids. Germline V lookup: CDR1 SGDLS, CDR2 YYNGEE. This CDR3 reads CASSVGGEETQYF. CDR3 nucleotides: TGTGCCAGCAGCGTAGGAGGAGAAGAGACCCAGTACTTC.

CDR3 nucleotide sequence: TGTGCCAGCAGTTGGGGGGGAACAGACACTGAAGCTTTCTTT. Protein sequence: CASSWGGTDTEAFF. J is TRBJ1-1 and V is TRBV6-5; D is perhaps TRBD1 (5 bases). The CDR3 contains 14 residues. Germline V gene data show CDR1 as MNHEY and CDR2 as SVGAGI. Deletions cut 4 bases from V and 3 bases from J, with 12 bases between.

The chain is built from TRBV2 and TRBJ2-7, with TRBD2 matching over 9 bases. CDR1 is SNHLY, CDR2 FYNNEI, per germline. The CDR3 has 14 amino acids. The junction had 2 bases not matched to a gene; V was cut back by 3 bases and J by 2 bases. The CDR3: CASSDLAGPYEQYF. The CDR3 DNA follows: TGTGCCAGCAGTGATCTAGCGGGGCCCTACGAGCAGTACTTC.

This sequence joins TRBV7-2 and TRBJ1-1; 7 nucleotides line up with TRBD1. Germline values: CDR1 SGHTA, CDR2 FQGNSA. This CDR3 is 17 amino acids long. The V segment lost 3 bases and the J segment 0 bases; nucleotides outside the gene matches: 10. CDR3 amino acids: CASSFEVQGSLNTEAFF. In nucleotides, the CDR3 is TGTGCCAGCAGCTTTGAGGTACAGGGGTCTCTGAACACTGAAGCTTTCTTT.

This chain connects TRBV4-2 to TRBJ2-5; 9 positions agree with TRBD2. The junction had 14 bases not matched to a gene; V was cut back by 0 bases and J by 6 bases. Germline CDR1 LGHNA, CDR2 YNFKEQ. This CDR3 region has 18 residues. CDR3 coding DNA: TGTGCCAGCAGCCAAGATTCGTCCACCGGGACTAGCTTAAAGACCCAGTACTTC. Amino acid sequence: CASSQDSSTGTSLKTQYF.

V usage is TRBV4-3 and J usage is TRBJ1-3; the D is unclear. This CDR3 contains 15 residues. V was trimmed by 4 bases and J by 0 bases, leaving 10 bases between them. Germline V gives CDR1 LGHNA, CDR2 YSLEER. For the CDR3, the DNA is TGCGCCAGCAGCCCAGGACGGTACTCTGGAAACACCATATATTTT. This codes for CASSPGRYSGNTIYF.

A few counts support this clone. This may arise from a read error, as a much more abundant clone is one base away. Other DNA sequences in this specimen translate into the identical CDR3. V gene TRBV7-8 combines with J gene TRBJ2-7; D uncertain. The germline gives CDR1 SGHVS, CDR2 FQNEAQ. The CDR3 extends over 12 amino acids. Trimming cost V 0 bases and J 2 bases, with 2 bases left between them. The CDR3 coding sequence is TGTGCCAGCAGCTTAGCCCCCTACGAGCAGTACTTC. Its translation: CASSLAPYEQYF. The full variable domain, its missing parts supplied by reference TRBV7-8 and TRBJ2-7, is GAGVSQSPRYKVAKRGQDVALRCDPISGHVSLFWYQQALGQGPEFLTYFQNEAQLDKSGLPSDRFFAERPEGSVSTLKIQRTQQEDSAVYLCASSLAPYEQYFGPGTRLTVT.

This clone was found a few times. The chain has TRBV24-1 and TRBJ2-4, with D maybe TRBD1 (5 bases). The CDR3 loop spans 14 amino acids. The ends were cut back, 9 bases at V and 2 bases at J, with 13 bases in the middle. Germline V lookup: CDR1 KGHDR, CDR2 SFDVKD. For the CDR3, the DNA is TGTGCCACCTACAGGTGGCAGTCCAAAAACATTCAGTACTTC. Translation gives CATYRWQSKNIQYF.

The chain carries TRBV7-3 and TRBJ2-7; 9 positions match TRBD1. V lost 6 bases, J lost 4 bases, and 10 bases stayed unmatched. CDR3 size: 15 residues. Germline-derived CDR1 and CDR2 are SGHTA and FQGTGA. In nucleotides, the CDR3 is TGTGCCAGCAGTCCAACAGGGGGCTTGGGTTACGAGCAGTACTTC. As protein: CASSPTGGLGYEQYF.

The rearrangement joins TRBV10-1 to TRBJ2-3; D is unresolved. The CDR3 extends over 13 amino acids. V was clipped by 6 bases and J by 4 bases, with 11 bases between them. The V gene's germline CDR1 is WNHNN and CDR2 SYGVQD (reference sequence). This CDR3 is CASSGYLSDTQYF. In DNA, the CDR3 is TGCGCCAGCAGCGGATACCTATCAGATACGCAGTATTTT.